The clone carrying this TCR beta chain came up once. V was pared by 2 bases and J by 0 bases, with 14 bases between. This CDR3 region has 17 residues. These data come from a study of blood T cell repertoires in COVID-19. Study in general: The samples span acute and convalescent COVID-19 from the United States, Italy and Spain. Sources were T cells, B-cell-depleted T cells, or PBMCs; the material itself was cDNA or gDNA.

As processed by the authors: The authors estimated nucleated cell counts from reference gene primer amplification. The data were produced by immunoSEQ multiplex PCR, yet TCRdb's version contains in-frame clones alone and is incomplete. Clonal size and the V and J genes are those of that table, whereas D and trimming came from the DNA. The table has about 67,000 clones, roughly 85% seen once. The chain has TRBV23-1 and TRBJ1-5, with D tentatively TRBD1 (5 bases). TRBV23-1 counts as an open reading frame of uncertain function. The clonotype originates from an elderly woman with acute or convalescent COVID-19. Input material: peripheral blood. In nucleotides, the CDR3 is TGCGCCAGCAGTCAAATGAAGGGCAGGGATAGCAATCAGCCCCAGCATTTT. Residues: CASSQMKGRDSNQPQHF.